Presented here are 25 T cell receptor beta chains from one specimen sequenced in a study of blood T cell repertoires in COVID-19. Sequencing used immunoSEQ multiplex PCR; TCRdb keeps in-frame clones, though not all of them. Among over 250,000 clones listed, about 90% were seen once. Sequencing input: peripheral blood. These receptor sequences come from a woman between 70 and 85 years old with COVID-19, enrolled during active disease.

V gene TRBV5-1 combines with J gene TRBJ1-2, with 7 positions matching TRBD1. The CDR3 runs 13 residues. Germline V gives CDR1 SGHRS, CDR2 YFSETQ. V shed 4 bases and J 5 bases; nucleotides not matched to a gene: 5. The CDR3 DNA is TGCGCCAGCAGCCCGACAGGGCCTTATGGCTACACCTTC. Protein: CASSPTGPYGYTF.

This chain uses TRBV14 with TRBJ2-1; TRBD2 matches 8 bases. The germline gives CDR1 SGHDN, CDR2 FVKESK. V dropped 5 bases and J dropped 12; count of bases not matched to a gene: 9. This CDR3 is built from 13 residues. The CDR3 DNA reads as TGTGCCAGCAGCTCCGGGACTAGAGGGGTGCAGTTCTTC. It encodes CASSSGTRGVQFF.

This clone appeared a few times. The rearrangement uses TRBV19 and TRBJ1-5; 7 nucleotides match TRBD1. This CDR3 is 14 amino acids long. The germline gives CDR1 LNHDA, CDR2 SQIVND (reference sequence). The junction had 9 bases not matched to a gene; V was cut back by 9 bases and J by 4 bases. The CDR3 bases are TGTGCCAGCAACCGACAGGGAGAAAATCAGCCCCAGCATTTT. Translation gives CASNRQGENQPQHF.

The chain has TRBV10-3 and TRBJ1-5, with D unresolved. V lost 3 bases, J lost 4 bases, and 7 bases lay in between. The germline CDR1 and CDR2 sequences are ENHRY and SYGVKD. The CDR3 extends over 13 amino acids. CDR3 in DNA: TGTGCCATCAGTGATAACAGAAATCAGCCCCAGCATTTT. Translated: CAISDNRNQPQHF.

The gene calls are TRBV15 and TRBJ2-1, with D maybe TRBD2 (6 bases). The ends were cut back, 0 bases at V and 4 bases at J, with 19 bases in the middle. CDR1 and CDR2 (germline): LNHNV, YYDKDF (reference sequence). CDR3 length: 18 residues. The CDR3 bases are TGTGCCACCAGCAGAGATGGCGGTAGCGGTGGTATATACAATGAGCAGTTCTTC. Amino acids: CATSRDGGSGGIYNEQFF.

The CDR3 loop is CASSQGVGDQPQHF. The CDR3 DNA reads TGTGCCAGCAGCCAAGGGGTAGGGGATCAGCCCCAGCATTTT. The chain links TRBV3-1 (or the pseudogene TRBV3-2) to TRBJ1-5, with D perhaps TRBD1 (5 bases). V shed 1 base and J shed 5 bases, with 9 bases lying between them. The CDR3 runs 14 residues. From germline, CDR1 is LGHDT and CDR2 YNNKEL (reference sequence).

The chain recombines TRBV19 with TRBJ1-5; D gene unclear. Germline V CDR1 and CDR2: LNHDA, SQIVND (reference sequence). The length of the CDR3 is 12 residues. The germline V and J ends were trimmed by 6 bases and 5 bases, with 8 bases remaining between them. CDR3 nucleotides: TGTGCCAGTAGATCCGGGGATCAGCCCCAGCATTTT. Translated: CASRSGDQPQHF.

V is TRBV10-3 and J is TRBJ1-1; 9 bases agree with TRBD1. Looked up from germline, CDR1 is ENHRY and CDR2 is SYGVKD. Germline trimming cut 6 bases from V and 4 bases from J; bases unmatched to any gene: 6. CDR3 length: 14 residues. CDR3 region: CAISGQGISTEAFF. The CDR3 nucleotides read TGTGCCATCAGCGGACAGGGGATTAGCACTGAAGCTTTCTTT.

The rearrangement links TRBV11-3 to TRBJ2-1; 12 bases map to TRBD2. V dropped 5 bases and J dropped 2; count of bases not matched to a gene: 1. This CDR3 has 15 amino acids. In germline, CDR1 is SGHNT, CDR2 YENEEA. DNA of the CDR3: TGTGCCAGCAGCCGACTAGCGGGGGCCTACAATGAGCAGTTCTTC. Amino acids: CASSRLAGAYNEQFF.

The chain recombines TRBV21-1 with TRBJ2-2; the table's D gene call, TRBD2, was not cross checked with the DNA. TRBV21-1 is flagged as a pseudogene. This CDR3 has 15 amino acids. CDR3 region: CASGARLAGHGELFF. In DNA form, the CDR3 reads TGTGCCAGCGGGGCTCGGCTAGCGGGGCACGGGGAGCTGTTTTTT.

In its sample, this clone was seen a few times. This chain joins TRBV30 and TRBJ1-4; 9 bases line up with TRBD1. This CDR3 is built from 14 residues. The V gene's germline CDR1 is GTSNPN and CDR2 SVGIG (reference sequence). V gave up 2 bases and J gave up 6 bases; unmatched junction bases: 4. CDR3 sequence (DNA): TGTGCCTGGAGTACGGGACAGGGTGATGAAAAACTGTTTTTT. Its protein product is CAWSTGQGDEKLFF.

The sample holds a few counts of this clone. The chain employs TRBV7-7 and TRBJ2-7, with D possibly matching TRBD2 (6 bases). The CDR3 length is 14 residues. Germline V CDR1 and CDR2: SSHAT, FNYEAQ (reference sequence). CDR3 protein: CTRAGGTARVEQYF. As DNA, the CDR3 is TGTACAAGGGCGGGCGGGACCGCGAGGGTAGAGCAGTACTTC.

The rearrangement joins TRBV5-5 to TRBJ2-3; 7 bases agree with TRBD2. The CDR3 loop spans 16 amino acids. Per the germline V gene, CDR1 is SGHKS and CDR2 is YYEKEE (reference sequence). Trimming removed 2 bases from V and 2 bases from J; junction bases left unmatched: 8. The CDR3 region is CASSLGTGGYTDTQYF. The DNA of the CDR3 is TGTGCCAGCAGCTTAGGTACGGGAGGCTACACAGATACGCAGTATTTT.

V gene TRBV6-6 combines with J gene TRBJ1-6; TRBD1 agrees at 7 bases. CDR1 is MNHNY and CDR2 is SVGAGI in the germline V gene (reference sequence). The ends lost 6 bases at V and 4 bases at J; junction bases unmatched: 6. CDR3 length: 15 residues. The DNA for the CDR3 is TGTGCCAGCAGCCCGGGACAGCGATATAATTCACCCCTCCACTTT. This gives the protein CASSPGQRYNSPLHF.

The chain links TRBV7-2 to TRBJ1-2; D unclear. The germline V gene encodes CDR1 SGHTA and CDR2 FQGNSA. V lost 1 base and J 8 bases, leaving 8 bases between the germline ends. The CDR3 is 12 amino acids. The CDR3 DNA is TGTGCCAGCAGCTTAGTGACTGCCGGCTACACCTTC. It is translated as CASSLVTAGYTF.

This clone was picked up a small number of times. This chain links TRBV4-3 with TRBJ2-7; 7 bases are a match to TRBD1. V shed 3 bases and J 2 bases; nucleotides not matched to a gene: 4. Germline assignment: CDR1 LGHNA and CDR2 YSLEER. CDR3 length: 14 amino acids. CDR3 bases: TGCGCCAGCAGCCAGGACAGGAGCGCCTACGAGCAGTACTTC. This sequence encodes CASSQDRSAYEQYF.

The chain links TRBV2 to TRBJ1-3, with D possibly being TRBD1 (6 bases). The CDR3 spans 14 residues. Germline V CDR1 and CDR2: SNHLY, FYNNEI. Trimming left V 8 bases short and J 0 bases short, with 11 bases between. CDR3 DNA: TGTGCCAGCGGGGGCACAAGCTCTGGAAACACCATATATTTT. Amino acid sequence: CASGGTSSGNTIYF.

In DNA form, the CDR3 reads TGTGCCAGCAGCTTTTCGAGAGCGGGAGGAGGGTTCTTC. Its translation is CASSFSRAGGGFF. The chain joins TRBV7-8 to TRBJ2-1, with 9 bases identical to TRBD2. There are 13 residues in the CDR3. V gave up 3 bases and J gave up 15 bases; unmatched junction bases: 9. Germline lookup yields CDR1 SGHVS and CDR2 FQNEAQ.

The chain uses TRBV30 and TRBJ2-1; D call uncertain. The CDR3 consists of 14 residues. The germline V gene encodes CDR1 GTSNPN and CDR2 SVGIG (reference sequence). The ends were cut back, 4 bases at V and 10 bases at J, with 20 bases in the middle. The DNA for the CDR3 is TGTGCCTGGACCTTTGGAGTTCTTCGCGTCGAGCAGTTCTTC. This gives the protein CAWTFGVLRVEQFF. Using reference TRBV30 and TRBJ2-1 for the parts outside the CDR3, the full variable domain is SQTIHQWPATLVQPVGSPLSLECTVEGTSNPNLYWYRQAAGRGLQLLFYSVGIGQISSEVPQNLSASRPQDRQFILSSKKLLLSDSGFYLCAWTFGVLRVEQFFGPGTRLTVL.

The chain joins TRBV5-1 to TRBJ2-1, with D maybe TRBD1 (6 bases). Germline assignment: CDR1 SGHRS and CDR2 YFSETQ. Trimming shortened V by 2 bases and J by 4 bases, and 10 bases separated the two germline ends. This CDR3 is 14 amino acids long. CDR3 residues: CASSFRGLYNEQFF. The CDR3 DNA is TGCGCCAGCAGCTTCAGGGGCCTTTACAATGAGCAGTTCTTC.

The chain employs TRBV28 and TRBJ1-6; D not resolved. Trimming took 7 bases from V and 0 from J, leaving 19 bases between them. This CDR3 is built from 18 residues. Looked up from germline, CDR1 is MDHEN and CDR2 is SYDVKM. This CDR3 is CASTPFGARSSYNSPLHF. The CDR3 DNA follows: TGTGCCAGCACCCCCTTCGGTGCGAGGAGCTCCTATAATTCACCCCTCCACTTT.

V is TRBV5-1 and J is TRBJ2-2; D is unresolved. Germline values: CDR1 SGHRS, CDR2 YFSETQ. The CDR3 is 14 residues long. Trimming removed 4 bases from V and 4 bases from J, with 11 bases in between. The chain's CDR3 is CASSPLIGTGELFF. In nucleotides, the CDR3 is TGCGCCAGCAGCCCATTAATCGGCACCGGGGAGCTGTTTTTT.

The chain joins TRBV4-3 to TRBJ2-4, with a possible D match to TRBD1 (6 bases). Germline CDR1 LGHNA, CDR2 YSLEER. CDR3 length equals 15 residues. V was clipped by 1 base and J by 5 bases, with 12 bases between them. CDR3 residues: CASSQGYGGQNIQYF. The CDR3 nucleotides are TGCGCCAGCAGCCAAGGCTATGGGGGCCAAAACATTCAGTACTTC.

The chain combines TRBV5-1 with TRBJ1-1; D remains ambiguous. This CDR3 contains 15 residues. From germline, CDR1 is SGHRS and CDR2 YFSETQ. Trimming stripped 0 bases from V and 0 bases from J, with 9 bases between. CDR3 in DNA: TGCGCCAGCAGCTTGGGACTGGCCATGAACACTGAAGCTTTCTTT. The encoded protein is CASSLGLAMNTEAFF.

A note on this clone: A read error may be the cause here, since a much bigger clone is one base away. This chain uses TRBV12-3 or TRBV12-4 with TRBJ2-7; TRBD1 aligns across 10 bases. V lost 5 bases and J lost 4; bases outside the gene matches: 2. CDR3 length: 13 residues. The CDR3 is CASSLGQGYEQYF. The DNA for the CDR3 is TGTGCCAGCAGTCTGGGACAGGGGTACGAGCAGTACTTC.